This TCR beta chain derives from a study of blood T cell repertoires in COVID-19. Study-level information: Some COVID-19 samples were acute and others convalescent; all came from the United States, Italy and Spain.

Looked up from germline, CDR1 is KGHSH and CDR2 is LQKENI. V lost 2 bases and J lost 8, with 19 bases in between. This CDR3 is built from 16 residues. The method was immunoSEQ multiplex PCR; TCRdb's version includes in-frame clones alone and lacks a portion of them. The table records about 240,000 clones, over 80% of them present only once. This TCR was recovered from a man aged 30 to 45 who had recovered from COVID-19. The rearrangement uses TRBV18 and TRBJ2-4, with D perhaps matching TRBD1 (6 bases). What was sequenced was peripheral blood. The chain's CDR3 is CASSPTLGAGSDIQYF. CDR3 coding DNA: TGTGCCAGCTCACCAACCCTGGGGGCTGGGTCGGACATTCAGTACTTC. Looking up the rest from reference TRBV18 and TRBJ2-4 gives the full variable domain: NAGVMQNPRHLVRRRGQEARLRCSPMKGHSHVYWYRQLPEEGLKFMVYLQKENIIDESGMPKERFSAEFPKEGPSILRIQQVVRGDSAAYFCASSPTLGAGSDIQYFGAGTRLSVL.